This TCR beta chain was obtained from a study of blood T cell repertoires in COVID-19. Background on the study: Samples came from the United States, Italy and Spain, spanning acute and convalescent COVID-19. PBMCs, B-cell-depleted T cells, or T cells were the source of the cDNA or gDNA that made up the material.

Comments on this clone: The same CDR3 also results from other DNA sequences found in this sample.

With 0 bases clipped from V and 5 bases from J, the junction kept 0 bases outside the gene matches. Germline lookup yields CDR1 SGDLS and CDR2 YYNGEE. This CDR3 has 13 residues. In the original analysis: The assay estimated nucleated cells by amplifying reference gene primers. Assay: immunoSEQ multiplex PCR; the TCRdb copy retains only in-frame clones and omits some. V and J calls and clone size are copied from that table; D and trimming were computed from the DNA. The repertoire has roughly 250,000 clones, around 87% of them found once; the top ten carry 2.3%. The sequenced sample consisted of peripheral blood. The chain joins TRBV9 to TRBJ2-5, with 8 bases fitting TRBD2. The receptor was derived from a woman aged 45-59 years with acute or convalescent COVID-19. CDR3 sequence reads: CASSVAGGETQYF. The CDR3 DNA is TGTGCCAGCAGCGTAGCGGGGGGGGAGACCCAGTACTTC. Together with reference TRBV9 and TRBJ2-5, the CDR3 gives the full variable domain: DSGVTQTPKHLITATGQRVTLRCSPRSGDLSVYWYQQSLDQGLQFLIQYYNGEERAKGNILERFSAQQFPDLHSELNLSSLELGDSALYFCASSVAGGETQYFGPGTRLLVL.